This T cell receptor beta chain stems from a study of blood T cell repertoires in COVID-19. As for the study in general: The United States, Italy and Spain provided the acute and convalescent COVID-19 samples. The analysed material was cDNA or gDNA that came from T cells, B-cell-depleted T cells, or PBMCs.

Original processing methods: Amplifying reference gene primers gave estimates of nucleated cell counts. The assay was immunoSEQ multiplex PCR, and TCRdb's table has in-frame clones only and misses some. V and J calls and clone size come straight from that table; D and trimming were deduced from the DNA. Here the sample spans approximately 76,000 clones, about 90% being singletons. From germline, CDR1 is SGHKS and CDR2 YYEKEE (reference sequence). The CDR3 runs to 16 residues. The V segment lost 4 bases and the J segment 1 base; nucleotides outside the gene matches: 9. The sequenced sample consisted of peripheral blood. This chain uses TRBV5-5 with TRBJ1-1; 8 bases map to TRBD1. The source of this sequence is a human donor in a cohort sampled during active COVID-19. CDR3 region: CASSDRQGLENTEAFF. The CDR3 nucleotides read TGTGCCAGCAGCGATCGACAGGGGTTGGAGAACACTGAAGCTTTCTTT.